This T cell receptor (beta chain) was captured by sequencing in a study of blood T cell repertoires in COVID-19. Profiling relied on immunoSEQ multiplex PCR, and the TCRdb table lists in-frame clones only, not all of them. Of around 230,000 clones in the sample, about 87% are singletons; the top ten hold under 3%. Those who participated ranged in age from about 18 to 95 years and resided in 20 to 30 US areas. Assignment of participants to cohorts was predicated upon participant-reported clinical history. Per the germline V gene, CDR1 is SNHLY and CDR2 is FYNNEI. V was shortened by 3 bases and J by 9 bases, with 12 bases between the two germline ends. The length of the CDR3 is 13 residues.

The sequencing input was PBMCs or T cells enriched from blood (not recorded which). This TCR derives from a woman in her twenties or thirties who had recovered from COVID-19. The chain is built from TRBV2 and TRBJ2-1; D remains unclear. CDR3 in DNA: TGTGCCAGCAGTGAGTCAGGTTTTGGTGAGCAGTTCTTC. The encoded protein is CASSESGFGEQFF.